This TCR beta chain was found in a study of technical replicates of blood from a handful of donors. CDR3 length: 14 amino acids. Germline V gene lookup returns CDR1 GTSNPN and CDR2 SVGIG (reference sequence). Trimming took 3 bases from V and 2 from J, leaving 12 bases between them. Sequenced by immunoSEQ multiplex PCR; TCRdb stores in-frame clones only, minus some. The sample holds approximately 16,000 clones, 87% seen once. The TCR originated in a human donor in good health. Sequencing was done on a sample of PBMCs. The chain employs TRBV30 and TRBJ2-3; D unresolved. This CDR3 reads CAWRRSSNTDTQYF. The CDR3 nucleotides read TGTGCCTGGAGGCGGAGTAGTAACACAGATACGCAGTATTTT.